These 29 T cell receptor beta chains share one sample of origin, sequenced in a study of post-analysis software for immune sequencing data. No antigen has been assigned to these receptors. Study outcomes and limitations: TRBV5-6, TRBV5-1 and TRBV20-1 belonged to a set of about five TRBV segments that were more frequent in patients than controls.

Presence of unique molecular identifiers characterized the TCR beta cDNA libraries. Via MiXCR, TCRdb re-called the PCR reads, giving one row per CDR3 protein. In the table there are 800,000 to 950,000 distinct CDR3 sequences, 53% of which are singletons. The sequenced material came from blood. These receptors originate from a girl aged 5 to 17 with multiple sclerosis.

The J gene is TRBJ2-3, the V gene TRBV10-1, with 10 bases fitting TRBD2. Losses at the gene ends were 2 bases for V and 4 bases for J; bases not matched to a gene: 6. Germline-derived CDR1 and CDR2 are WNHNN and SYGVQD (reference sequence). CDR3 length: 16 amino acids. Here the CDR3 DNA reads TGCGCCAGCAGTGAGGTACTAGCGGGGACCGCAGATACGCAGTATTTT. The encoded protein is CASSEVLAGTADTQYF.

Only a few counts were recorded for this clonotype. The chain joins TRBV10-3 to TRBJ2-1; 9 bases are shared with TRBD2. The ends lost 0 bases at V and 0 bases at J; junction bases unmatched: 6. The CDR3 totals 18 residues. Germline CDR1 and CDR2: ENHRY and SYGVKD. The CDR3 spells CAISESRASGDSYNEQFF. The CDR3 coding sequence is TGTGCCATCAGTGAGTCGCGGGCTAGCGGGGACTCCTACAATGAGCAGTTCTTC.

In DNA, the CDR3 is TGTGCCAGCAGCGCCGGGACAGTTGCCTACGAGCAGTACTTC. Protein: CASSAGTVAYEQYF. The rearrangement links TRBV7-6 to TRBJ2-7, with 7 bases lining up with TRBD1. J gave up 2 bases and V 5 bases, and 6 bases lay outside the gene matches. The CDR3 totals 14 residues. Germline-derived CDR1 and CDR2 are SGHVS and FNYEAQ.

The rearrangement uses TRBV14 and TRBJ2-7, with D possibly being TRBD2 (5 bases). The CDR3 has 15 amino acids. V lost 0 bases and J lost 3, with 12 bases in between. CDR1 and CDR2 from the germline V gene are SGHDN and FVKESK. The CDR3 sequence: CASSQEAGTSYEQYF. CDR3 bases: TGTGCCAGCAGCCAAGAGGCGGGCACCAGCTACGAGCAGTACTTC.

The rearrangement joins TRBV20-1 to TRBJ2-1; D not certain. The CDR3 totals 12 residues. Germline V gives CDR1 DFQATT, CDR2 SNEGSKA (reference sequence). As DNA, the CDR3 is TGCAGAGTAGCCCGCTCCTACAATGAGCAGTTCTTC. It codes for CRVARSYNEQFF.

The CDR3 here is CASSAQGLAGNTGELFF. The DNA of the CDR3 is TGCGCCAGCAGCGCCCAAGGACTAGCGGGGAACACCGGGGAGCTGTTTTTT. The chain links TRBV5-1 to TRBJ2-2, with 11 bases fitting TRBD2. This CDR3 spans 17 amino acids. V lost 4 bases to trimming and J lost 1 base; unmatched junction nucleotides: 6. CDR1 and CDR2 (germline): SGHRS, YFSETQ.

This clonotype has only one observation. The CDR3 region has the DNA TGTGCCAGCAGCCAAGAAGGGGTTAGCCAGCCCCAGCATTTT. Its protein is CASSQEGVSQPQHF. V gene TRBV3-1 combines with J gene TRBJ1-5; D possibly corresponds to TRBD1 (5 bases). V lost 0 bases to trimming and J lost 7 bases, with 10 bases between them. The CDR3 extends over 14 amino acids. Germline loops: CDR1 LGHDT, CDR2 YNNKEL (reference sequence).

This clonotype showed up just a few times. The gene calls are TRBV6-6 and TRBJ2-7; the match to TRBD2 covers 10 bases. V lost 3 bases to trimming and J lost 3 bases; unmatched junction nucleotides: 8. The germline gives CDR1 MNHNY, CDR2 SVGAGI (reference sequence). The CDR3 consists of 16 residues. CDR3 sequence reads: CASSYWTGTSDYEQYF. CDR3 coding DNA: TGTGCCAGCAGTTATTGGACCGGGACTAGCGACTACGAGCAGTACTTC.

The DNA for the CDR3 is TGTGCCAGCAGCCAATCCCACCCGCGGGATACGCAGTATTTT. It is translated as CASSQSHPRDTQYF. V usage is TRBV3-1 and J usage is TRBJ2-3, with D unresolved. This CDR3 has 14 amino acids. CDR1 and CDR2 (germline): LGHDT, YNNKEL (reference sequence). V was pared by 2 bases and J by 6 bases, with 12 bases between.

This clonotype was detected once. J is TRBJ2-2 and V is TRBV7-9; perhaps TRBD2 as D (6 bases). Germline V gene lookup returns CDR1 SEHNR and CDR2 FQNEAQ (reference sequence). The CDR3 runs 15 residues. V shed 6 bases and J shed 3 bases, with 14 bases lying between them. The CDR3 region is CASSLGWGDTGELFF. The DNA for the CDR3 is TGTGCCAGCAGTCTGGGATGGGGGGACACCGGGGAGCTGTTTTTT. Full variable domain (missing parts from reference TRBV7-9 and TRBJ2-2): DTGVSQNPRHKITKRGQNVTFRCDPISEHNRLYWYRQTLGQGPEFLTYFQNEAQLEKSRLLSDRFSAERPKGSFSTLEIQRTEQGDSAMYLCASSLGWGDTGELFFGEGSRLTVL.

Comment on this clonotype: As the CDR3 is not closed by the conserved phenylalanine or tryptophan, this likely results from a read error. CDR3 DNA sequence: TGTGCCAGCACCGCTATAAGGAACGGGGGCTCACCCCTCCACGTT. As protein: CASTAIRNGGSPLHV. This chain joins TRBV12-3 or TRBV12-4 and TRBJ1-6; TRBD1 is a possible D gene (6 bases). The CDR3 runs 15 residues. V was trimmed by 7 bases and J by 10 bases, leaving 20 bases between them.

There are a few counts of this clonotype. The chain carries TRBV3-1 and TRBJ2-1, with TRBD1 as a possible D gene (6 bases). Germline CDR1 and CDR2: LGHDT and YNNKEL (reference sequence). This CDR3 comprises 15 residues. V lost 3 bases to trimming and J lost 15 bases, with 24 bases between them. The CDR3 reads CASSQPGRARDKPFF. The CDR3 bases are TGTGCCAGCAGCCAGCCCGGGCGTGCACGGGACAAACCGTTCTTC.

The rearrangement joins TRBV12-3 or TRBV12-4 to TRBJ2-3, with 12 positions matching TRBD2. CDR3 size: 17 residues. With V trimmed by 10 bases and J by 7 bases, 18 bases remained unmatched. The CDR3 DNA follows: TGTGCCACCTATCCCAATCTAGCGGGGGGGCCGGTGAATACGCAGTATTTT. Translating gives CATYPNLAGGPVNTQYF.

The genes are TRBV5-1 and TRBJ2-1, with D perhaps matching TRBD2 (6 bases). V lost 0 bases and J lost 5, with 15 bases in between. The CDR3 covers 16 residues. CDR1 and CDR2 from the germline V gene are SGHRS and YFSETQ. This CDR3 is CASSLVPFGGDNEQFF. CDR3 sequence (DNA): TGCGCCAGCAGCTTGGTCCCCTTCGGCGGGGACAATGAGCAGTTCTTC.

The chain links TRBV20-1 to TRBJ2-3, with 14 bases fitting TRBD2. The junction had 13 bases not matched to a gene; V was cut back by 3 bases and J by 5 bases. The CDR3 loop spans 18 amino acids. Germline assignment: CDR1 DFQATT and CDR2 SNEGSKA (reference sequence). The CDR3 sequence: CSARTSGRAFNKGDTQYF. As DNA, the CDR3 is TGCAGTGCTAGGACTAGCGGGAGGGCCTTCAATAAAGGAGATACGCAGTATTTT.

This clonotype was counted only a few times. The chain is built from TRBV7-9 and TRBJ2-3; maybe TRBD2 (6 bases). This CDR3 contains 14 residues. Germline CDR1 reads SEHNR; CDR2 reads FQNEAQ (reference sequence). With 11 bases removed from V and 2 bases from J, the gap between germline ends came to 17 bases. This CDR3 is CASGGPFVTDTQYF. In nucleotides, the CDR3 is TGTGCCTCTGGAGGGCCCTTCGTCACAGATACGCAGTATTTT.

This clonotype was detected a few times. This chain uses TRBV20-1 with TRBJ2-7, with D possibly TRBD1 on 5 matching bases. Germline V gene sequence: CDR1 DFQATT, CDR2 SNEGSKA (reference sequence). V was shortened by 0 bases and J by 6 bases, with 21 bases between the two germline ends. This CDR3 contains 16 residues. The CDR3 spells CSARDDEVPQGGEQYF. CDR3 DNA sequence: TGCAGTGCTAGAGACGATGAAGTCCCCCAGGGCGGCGAGCAGTACTTC.

This chain links TRBV5-5 with TRBJ2-3; 8 bases fit TRBD1. V was pared by 3 bases and J by 2 bases, with 8 bases of the junction left unmatched. Germline V CDR1 and CDR2: SGHKS, YYEKEE (reference sequence). The CDR3 has 16 amino acids. In nucleotides, the CDR3 is TGTGCCAGCAGCTCCAGAAAGGGACAGGTCACAGATACGCAGTATTTT. This codes for CASSSRKGQVTDTQYF. Combining the CDR3 with reference TRBV5-5 and TRBJ2-3 gives the whole variable domain DAGVTQSPTHLIKTRGQQVTLRCSPISGHKSVSWYQQVLGQGPQFIFQYYEKEERGRGNFPDRFSARQFPNYSSELNVNALLLGDSALYLCASSSRKGQVTDTQYFGPGTRLTVL.

This clonotype has a handful of counts. V is TRBV6-5 and J is TRBJ1-5, with D perhaps TRBD1 (6 bases). Germline CDR1 MNHEY, CDR2 SVGAGI. This CDR3 has 13 amino acids. V was pared by 6 bases and J by 6 bases, with 12 bases between. CDR3 residues: CASSPTGFQPQHF. CDR3 nucleotide sequence: TGTGCCAGCAGCCCAACAGGGTTTCAGCCCCAGCATTTT.

The genes are TRBV12-3 or TRBV12-4 and TRBJ2-1, with TRBD1 identical over 8 bases. Trimming at V came to 5 bases and at J to 10 bases, leaving 10 bases not matched to a gene. The CDR3 length is 14 residues. The CDR3 region is CASSLGTGTFEQFF. The DNA of the CDR3 is TGTGCCAGCAGTCTAGGGACAGGAACGTTCGAGCAGTTCTTC.

Written as DNA, the CDR3 is TGCGCCAGCAGCCCTGGCCTACAACCTGCTCCGGAGACCCAGTACTTC. Translating it yields CASSPGLQPAPETQYF. The chain recombines TRBV5-1 with TRBJ2-5, with D unresolved. Trimming left V 4 bases short and J 5 bases short, with 21 bases between. The germline CDR1 and CDR2 sequences are SGHRS and YFSETQ. The CDR3 is 16 residues long.

The J gene is TRBJ2-5, the V gene TRBV3-1, with D tentatively TRBD2 (5 bases). The V and J ends lost 3 bases and 0 bases respectively, with 20 bases between them. The length of the CDR3 is 18 residues. CDR1 LGHDT and CDR2 YNNKEL come from the germline V gene (reference sequence). The CDR3 region has the DNA TGTGCCAGCAGCCATCCCAGGCGAAGGACTCGGTACCAAGAGACCCAGTACTTC. Translation gives CASSHPRRRTRYQETQYF.

This clonotype turned up a few times. The genes are TRBV29-1 and TRBJ2-7; D is unresolved. CDR3 length: 14 residues. The V and J ends lost 6 bases and 0 bases respectively, with 15 bases between them. Germline V gene lookup returns CDR1 SQVTM and CDR2 ANQGSEA. CDR3 loop: CSVKSTRSSYEQYF. Here the CDR3 DNA reads TGCAGCGTGAAGTCTACAAGGAGCTCCTACGAGCAGTACTTC.

V usage is TRBV20-1 and J usage is TRBJ2-5; weak D call: TRBD2 (7 bases). The J call is uncertain, as TRBJ2-7 better fits the DNA end. The germline CDR1 and CDR2 sequences are DFQATT and SNEGSKA (reference sequence). CDR3 size: 13 residues. CDR3 protein: CSARGGPGNEQYF. In DNA form, the CDR3 reads TGCAGTGCTAGGGGGGGGCCTGGGAACGAGCAGTACTTC.

This clonotype was detected only a few times. The J gene is TRBJ2-5, the V gene TRBV6-5, with D possibly being TRBD2 (5 bases). This CDR3 comprises 15 residues. V gave up 1 base and J gave up 1 base, with 10 bases separating them. Germline CDR1 reads MNHEY; CDR2 reads SVGAGI. CDR3 protein: CASSYWAEGQETQYF. CDR3 coding DNA: TGTGCCAGCAGTTACTGGGCAGAGGGCCAAGAGACCCAGTACTTC.

The V gene is TRBV20-1, the J gene TRBJ2-7; possible D gene TRBD2, 6 bases. Looked up from germline, CDR1 is DFQATT and CDR2 is SNEGSKA (reference sequence). This CDR3 is 15 amino acids long. V dropped 0 bases and J dropped 1 base, with 13 bases sitting between them. CDR3 DNA: TGCAGTGCTAGAGATTTGGGACTCGCATCCTACGAGCAGTACTTC. This sequence encodes CSARDLGLASYEQYF.

The table lists this clonotype with many counts. The rearrangement joins TRBV29-1 to TRBJ2-5; D tentatively fits TRBD1 or TRBD2 (5 bases each). V dropped 8 bases and J dropped 5 bases, with 18 bases sitting between them. The CDR3 runs 13 residues. Germline values: CDR1 SQVTM, CDR2 ANQGSEA. CDR3 DNA: TGCAGCTATGCCGTGGGACCCCAGGAGACCCAGTACTTC. Residues: CSYAVGPQETQYF.

This chain connects TRBV7-2 to TRBJ2-1, with 12 bases lining up with TRBD1. CDR1 and CDR2 (germline): SGHTA, FQGNSA. V trimming: 5 bases; J trimming: 5 bases; junction bases outside the gene matches: 4. CDR3 length: 15 residues. In nucleotides, the CDR3 is TGTGCCAGCAGCGTGGGGACAGGGGGCAACAATGAGCAGTTCTTC. Translation: CASSVGTGGNNEQFF. Full variable domain (remainder filled in from reference TRBV7-2 and TRBJ2-1): GAGVSQSPSNKVTEKGKDVELRCDPISGHTALYWYRQSLGQGLEFLIYFQGNSAPDKSGLPSDRFSAERTGGSVSTLTIQRTQQEDSAVYLCASSVGTGGNNEQFFGPGTRLTVL.

This chain connects TRBV20-1 to TRBJ2-1, with D unresolved. CDR3 length: 12 amino acids. Trimming cost V 1 base and J 6 bases, with 7 bases left between them. Germline V gene lookup returns CDR1 DFQATT and CDR2 SNEGSKA (reference sequence). CDR3: CSARVSRNEQFF. The CDR3, as DNA: TGCAGTGCTAGAGTCTCTCGCAATGAGCAGTTCTTC.